This TCR beta chain was recovered during a study of shared clonotypes between healthy human individuals. Overall study context: Each donor had three CD4 naive, three CD4 memory, two CD8 naive and one CD8 memory plate. Points from the study as a whole: The study found lower generation probabilities in non-shared clonotypes than in those shared by all four donors.

Method: immunoSEQ multiplex PCR; TCRdb's copy keeps in-frame clones and lacks some. The table shows roughly 1.5 million clones, with about 98% occurring only once. The CDR3 consists of 14 residues. Looked up from germline, CDR1 is LNHDA and CDR2 is SQIVND (reference sequence). The germline V and J ends were trimmed by 1 base and 3 bases, with 10 bases remaining between them. A remark on this clone: No antigen is known for it.

The sample consisted of naive CD4+ T cells sorted from blood. Subset denoted: CD45RA+ positively selected. The sequence derives from a man aged 30 to 39 in good health. The chain recombines TRBV19 with TRBJ2-7; the D call may be TRBD1 or TRBD2 (5 bases each). The CDR3 is CASSIAGTVYEQYF. The CDR3, as DNA: TGTGCCAGTAGTATAGCCGGGACGGTCTACGAGCAGTACTTC.